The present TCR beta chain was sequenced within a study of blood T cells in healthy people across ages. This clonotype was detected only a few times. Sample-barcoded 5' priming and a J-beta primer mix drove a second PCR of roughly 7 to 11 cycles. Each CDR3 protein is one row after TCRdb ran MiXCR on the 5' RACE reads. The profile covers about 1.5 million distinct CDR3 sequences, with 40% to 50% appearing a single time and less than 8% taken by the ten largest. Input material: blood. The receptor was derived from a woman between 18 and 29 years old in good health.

In DNA, the CDR3 is TGCGCCAGCAGCCGTACAGGGGCCTCCTACGAGCAGTACTTC. The encoded protein is CASSRTGASYEQYF. The rearrangement joins TRBV4-1 to TRBJ2-7; 7 nucleotides agree with TRBD1. CDR1 is MGHRA and CDR2 is YSYEKL in the germline V gene. Trimming cost V 4 bases and J 0 bases; bases outside gene matches: 3. The CDR3 spans 14 residues.